The entry that follows covers one TCR beta chain sequence. This clonotype has a handful of counts. This receptor's antigen is unknown. Base qualities are missing; no much larger clone stands one base away. The record originates from a study of blood T cells in healthy people across ages (dated by TCRdb to between 2015 and 2016). Study-wide context: In model experiments, template switching captured roughly one uniquely barcoded TCR beta cDNA molecule for every two T cells. Using deep sequencing normalized with unique cDNA molecular identifiers, the study measured how TCR beta repertoire diversity changes with age. Four age groups were formed from the donors: young (average approximately 15 years), middle-aged (just under 40), aged (62) and long-lived (more than 75). Donors of different ages were randomly distributed across sequencing lanes to avoid experimental bias. For two donors (one aged 18 to 30 and one aged 80 or older), the study analyzed two additional independent replicas of 1 million unique cDNA reads from the same blood draw. Study-wide findings and limitations: Conclusive comparison of naive and antigen-experienced compartments was prevented by the profiling of bulk unsorted PBMCs. Compared with the aged group, the long-lived group had more naive CD4+ T cells, fewer expanded clones and increased TCR diversity, suggesting age selection. Estimates of total diversity based on one million sequenced T cells were considered lower bounds and underestimates. A strong correlation was found between observed TCR beta diversity and the percentage of naive T cells measured by flow cytometry. Because donor CMV infection status was unknown, age-related changes in expanded clonotypes were potentially confounded. As age increased, observed TCR beta diversity per million T cells dropped in a roughly linear way, and a significant reduction was already evident by age 40.

Receptor amplification or capture employed 5' RACE. Data came from an Illumina HiSeq 2500. The second PCR ran for about 6 to 12 cycles and used a J-beta primer mix along with a sample-barcoded 5' primer. A unique molecular identifier was introduced onto each TCR beta cDNA molecule by a template-switch 5' adaptor carrying 12 random nucleotides. At least 2.5 million CDR3-containing paired-end reads were obtained from each sample. First-strand cDNA synthesis was performed from all RNA using the Mint cDNA synthesis kit, with priming by a TRBC-specific oligonucleotide. After uracil-DNA glycosylase treatment, a first 18-cycle PCR used universal primers M1SS and BC2_uni_R on all cDNA. In the authors' own workflow: For normalization, 1 million high-quality reads, each with a distinct molecular identifier, were randomly selected from each sample. Instead of being binned into consensus sequences, reads that shared molecular identifiers were thrown out. MiTCR, set to a Q25 quality threshold and the strictest error-elimination algorithm, was used for CDR3 identification, clonotype clustering and error correction. A nonparametric unseen species model using Euler transformation provided a lower-bound estimate of total TCR beta diversity. The raw public data were reprocessed by TCRdb itself: fastp quality trimming at Q25, MiXCR clonotype calling, in-frame beta chains only. All rows with the same CDR3 protein become a single entry with the most common DNA and genes. The V and J calls, along with clone size, are taken from TCRdb and not from the paper's own processing. The sample contains approximately 1.5 million distinct CDR3 sequences, approximately 43% of them found a single time. 4% of the sample rests with the top ten.

Systemically healthy Caucasian individuals from Russia, 39 in total and aged about 6 to 95 years, were included as donors. Around 9.8 milliliters of peripheral blood were collected from each donor into EDTA-treated Vacutainer tubes. Ficoll-Paque density-gradient centrifugation was used to isolate PBMCs, with at least 6 million obtained per sample. Total RNA, at least 6 micrograms per sample, was extracted from PBMCs with Trizol reagent. The percentages of naive CD45RAhigh/CD27high T cells were determined by flow cytometry on a PBMC aliquot from every donor. The CDR3, cysteine through phenylalanine, is 13 amino acids long. Kept here is only the CDR3 DNA, which spans 39 bases and is read in frame from base 1. Taken from the germline V gene, the CDR1 and CDR2 loops are MDHEN and SYDVKM.

The sequence derives from a woman aged 18-35 years in good health. The specimen was blood. Recombination connected TRBV28 to TRBJ2-5; the D gene assignment is ambiguous. The DNA end is a closer match to TRBJ2-7, so the J assignment may be wrong. The DNA reads as follows: TGTGCCAGCAGTTCAATCGGGTCCTACGAGCAGTACTTC. This translates into CASSSIGSYEQYF.